This T cell receptor beta chain was captured in a study of T cell repertoires in cytomegalovirus infection. About the research overall: It was the public TCR beta signatures that indicated both CMV infection and matching HLA type.

TCRdb reanalysed the reads using MiXCR and keeps one entry per CDR3 protein. The sample includes fewer than 200,000 distinct CDR3 sequences, around 20% of them seen just once. General study results and limits: Identification of carriers of CMV plus the relevant HLA was achieved through cumulative public TCR beta family frequency.

With respect to this clonotype: The antigen is unknown.

The CDR3 sequence is 15 residues long. The germline V gene has CDR1 SGHRS and CDR2 YFSETQ. V lost 1 base, J lost 11 bases, and 19 bases lay in between. Sequencing was carried out using PBMCs. The TCR originated in a human donor in good health (CMV status not recorded). Some clones in this sample may be carry-over from other donors' samples. The chain recombines TRBV5-1 with TRBJ1-5; TRBD1 might be the D (5 bases). Here the CDR3 reads CASSLLPGRVEAQHF. CDR3 bases: TGCGCCAGCAGCTTGCTCCCAGGGCGGGTTGAGGCCCAGCATTTT.